One T cell receptor beta chain is described in this entry. This entry belongs to a study of T cell changes during pregnancy in multiple sclerosis. The V gene lost 4 bases and the J gene lost 0 bases, with 10 bases spanning the gap. The CDR3 runs 15 residues. Germline CDR1 and CDR2: KGHSH and LQKENI. The protocol was immunoSEQ multiplex PCR, while the TCRdb copy is restricted to in-frame clones and leaves out a portion. The table lists 39,000 or so clones, about nine tenths of them singletons, with approximately 11% in the top ten. The source material was CD8+ T cells from peripheral blood mononuclear cells, sampled in the first trimester of pregnancy. The source is a female donor with multiple sclerosis, enrolled in a pregnancy study. This chain connects TRBV18 to TRBJ2-1; tentatively, D is TRBD2 (5 bases). As DNA, the CDR3 is TGTGCCAGCTCACGAAACCGGGACTCCTACAATGAGCAGTTCTTC. Its protein is CASSRNRDSYNEQFF.